These T cell receptor beta chains were read from a single sample in a study of T cell repertoires in cytomegalovirus infection. In TCRdb, the reads were re-called with MiXCR into one record per CDR3 protein. This repertoire shows 600,000 to 800,000 distinct CDR3 sequences, 20% to 25% found once; its top ten account for 7.5% to 9%. Material: CD8+ T cells from PBMCs. Receptors were obtained from a human donor in good health (CMV status not recorded). Some clones in this sample may be carry-over from other donors' samples. The CDR3 runs from the conserved cysteine through the conserved F or W. Each record gives: V gene, D gene, clone size, J gene, CDR3 protein, CDR3 DNA. D genes are given only for firm matches. Clone size is stated in some rows and not others, as once, few, many or a class when expanded.

V: TRBV9
D: TRBD2
size: -
J: TRBJ2-1
CDR3: CASSVAGRVDEQFF
DNA: TGTGCCAGCAGCGTAGCGGGGAGGGTCGATGAGCAGTTCTTC

V: TRBV2
D: -
size: -
J: TRBJ2-2
CDR3: CASGDGGPGTGELFF
DNA: TGTGCCAGCGGAGACGGGGGGCCGGGCACCGGGGAGCTGTTTTTT

V: TRBV12-5
D: -
size: few
J: TRBJ1-1
CDR3: CASGDLGVWEGAFF
DNA: TGTGCTAGTGGTGATCTTGGGGTTTGGGAAGGAGCTTTCTTT

V: TRBV10-2
D: -
size: -
J: TRBJ1-2
CDR3: CASTDSDGRSYGYTF
DNA: TGCGCCAGCACCGACTCCGACGGTAGATCCTATGGCTACACCTTC

V: TRBV11-1
D: TRBD1
size: many
J: TRBJ1-2
CDR3: CASSYRDSYGYTF
DNA: TGTGCCAGCAGCTACCGGGACAGCTATGGCTACACCTTC

V: TRBV7-2
D: -
size: many
J: TRBJ2-1
CDR3: CASSLGLSSYNEQFF
DNA: TGTGCCAGCAGCTTAGGGCTCAGCTCCTACAATGAGCAGTTCTTC

V: TRBV7-2
D: -
size: many
J: TRBJ2-5
CDR3: CASSLEFTPAETQYF
DNA: TGTGCCAGCAGCTTAGAATTTACCCCGGCGGAGACCCAGTACTTC

V: TRBV7-9
D: -
size: many
J: TRBJ2-7
CDR3: CASSAPPAHEQYF
DNA: TGTGCCAGCAGCGCCCCACCGGCGCACGAGCAGTACTTC

V: TRBV4-1
D: TRBD2
size: -
J: TRBJ2-2
CDR3: CASSSRGTSGELFF
DNA: TGCGCCAGCAGCTCCCGAGGGACTAGCGGGGAGCTGTTTTTT

V: TRBV14
D: -
size: -
J: TRBJ1-4
CDR3: CVSSQELQGSTNEKLFF
DNA: TGTGTCAGCAGCCAAGAGCTCCAGGGGTCGACTAATGAAAAACTGTTTTTT

V: TRBV27
D: -
size: -
J: TRBJ2-3
CDR3: CASSPSRADTQYF
DNA: TGTGCCAGCAGTCCTTCTCGGGCGGATACGCAGTATTTT

V: TRBV20-1
D: -
size: -
J: TRBJ1-2
CDR3: CSARVPPRNYGYTF
DNA: TGCAGTGCTAGGGTCCCTCCGAGGAACTATGGCTACACCTTC

V: TRBV20-1
D: -
size: -
J: TRBJ2-7
CDR3: CSALSRTAHEQYF
DNA: TGCAGTGCTCTCTCGCGGACAGCTCACGAGCAGTACTTC

V: TRBV9
D: -
size: -
J: TRBJ2-3
CDR3: CASSVSGGGWEDTQYF
DNA: TGTGCCAGCAGCGTCTCCGGAGGGGGGTGGGAAGATACGCAGTATTTT

V: TRBV7-8
D: TRBD1
size: many
J: TRBJ1-4
CDR3: CASSLGTGGEKLFF
DNA: TGTGCCAGCAGCTTAGGGACAGGGGGTGAAAAACTGTTTTTT

V: TRBV13
D: -
size: few
J: TRBJ1-2
CDR3: CASSRRRDYYGYTF
DNA: TGTGCCAGCAGCCGCAGACGGGACTACTATGGCTACACCTTC

V: TRBV14
D: TRBD2
size: -
J: TRBJ2-1
CDR3: CASSPPGLAGGNEQFF
DNA: TGTGCCAGCAGCCCACCGGGACTAGCGGGGGGCAATGAGCAGTTCTTC

V: TRBV2
D: -
size: many
J: TRBJ1-3
CDR3: CASVGPGNTIYF
DNA: TGTGCCAGCGTTGGACCAGGAAACACCATATATTTT